This paragraph covers one T cell receptor (beta chain) sequence. Sequencing was performed with immunoSEQ multiplex PCR; in TCRdb, only in-frame clones are kept and a portion is missing. The sample records about 160,000 clones, roughly 77% being singletons. This record belongs to a study of cytotoxic CD8 clonotypes in ibrutinib-treated CLL. The clonotype comes from a human donor with chronic lymphocytic leukemia. The specimen was PBMCs, collected after 12 months of ibrutinib treatment.

This CDR3 reads CASSLAGRQGAIAKNIQYF. DNA for the CDR3: TGCGCCAGCAGCTTGGCGGGTCGGCAGGGTGCAATAGCCAAAAACATTCAGTACTTC. This sequence joins TRBV5-1 and TRBJ2-4; possible D gene TRBD1, 5 bases. Deletions cut 0 bases from V and 0 bases from J, with 19 bases between. Germline V CDR1 and CDR2: SGHRS, YFSETQ. This CDR3 is built from 19 residues. Variable domain in full (rest from reference TRBV5-1 and TRBJ2-4): KAGVTQTPRYLIKTRGQQVTLSCSPISGHRSVSWYQQTPGQGLQFLFEYFSETQRNKGNFPGRFSGRQFSNSRSEMNVSTLELGDSALYLCASSLAGRQGAIAKNIQYFGAGTRLSVL.